Following are 18 T cell receptor beta chains from one sample sequenced in a study of T-cell memory formation after mild COVID-19. TCRdb independently ran MiXCR on the 5' RACE reads; one entry per CDR3 protein. This table has around 440,000 distinct CDR3 sequences, roughly 20% appearing once. Material for sequencing was PBMCs or a T cell subset sorted from them (not recorded which). All receptors derive from an adult woman who had mild COVID-19 (a few samples of this study predate the infection). Cell type and time point are not known.

This clonotype was counted between two and nine times. The V and J genes are TRBV5-1 and TRBJ2-2; 8 bases align to TRBD2. The germline V gene has CDR1 SGHRS and CDR2 YFSETQ. V was pared by 0 bases and J by 9 bases, with 7 bases of the junction left unmatched. This CDR3 contains 15 residues. The CDR3 loop is CASSLAQAGDRELFF. DNA for the CDR3: TGCGCCAGCAGCTTGGCCCAAGCGGGAGATAGGGAGCTGTTTTTT. The variable domain in full, with the rest retrieved from reference TRBV5-1 and TRBJ2-2, is KAGVTQTPRYLIKTRGQQVTLSCSPISGHRSVSWYQQTPGQGLQFLFEYFSETQRNKGNFPGRFSGRQFSNSRSEMNVSTLELGDSALYLCASSLAQAGDRELFFGEGSRLTVL.

This clonotype was recorded at least ten times. The rearrangement links TRBV6-5 to TRBJ2-1; D ambiguous. V lost 6 bases, J lost 9 bases, and 27 bases lay in between. The CDR3 spans 17 residues. CDR1 is MNHEY and CDR2 is SVGAGI in the germline V gene. CDR3 region: CASRKLDWVSSSAEQFF. The CDR3 bases are TGTGCCAGCAGGAAATTAGACTGGGTCTCATCTTCCGCTGAGCAGTTCTTC.

The V gene is TRBV5-1, the J gene TRBJ2-1; the D gene is possibly TRBD1 (6 bases). Germline V gene sequence: CDR1 SGHRS, CDR2 YFSETQ. The length of the CDR3 is 17 residues. The ends were cut back, 0 bases at V and 0 bases at J, with 13 bases in the middle. This chain's CDR3 is CASSLVTGKGSYNEQFF. The CDR3 DNA reads TGCGCCAGCAGCTTGGTTACAGGGAAAGGCTCCTACAATGAGCAGTTCTTC.

There are many counts of this clonotype. The rearrangement links TRBV23-1 to TRBJ2-2; the D gene could be TRBD1 or TRBD2 (5 bases each). TRBV23-1 carries the ORF label, with uncertain function. The V and J ends lost 7 bases and 0 bases respectively, with 9 bases between them. CDR3 length equals 14 residues. The CDR3: CASKGRSNTGELFF. The DNA for the CDR3 is TGCGCCAGCAAGGGACGGTCGAACACCGGGGAGCTGTTTTTT.

This clonotype appeared a few times. The CDR3 loop is CATSLEGTEAFF. CDR3 coding DNA: TGTGCCACCAGCCTTGAGGGCACTGAAGCTTTCTTT. The chain has TRBV15 and TRBJ1-1, with D hard to call. Per the germline V gene, CDR1 is LNHNV and CDR2 is YYDKDF (reference sequence). Trimming removed 5 bases at V and 4 bases at J, with 8 bases between. The CDR3 is 12 amino acids.

The rearrangement uses TRBV12-3 or TRBV12-4 and TRBJ1-2; D is ambiguous. The CDR3 length is 15 residues. Trimming removed 5 bases at V and 4 bases at J, with 17 bases between. The DNA for the CDR3 is TGTGCCAGCAGTCTGGGCCTGGGTAGTGGCTATGGCTACACCTTC. Translation: CASSLGLGSGYGYTF.

This clonotype turned up a few times. This chain links TRBV20-1 with TRBJ2-3; 10 bases are shared with TRBD2. The trim removed 6 bases at V and 6 bases at J, leaving 18 bases unmatched. The CDR3 loop spans 17 amino acids. Looked up from germline, CDR1 is DFQATT and CDR2 is SNEGSKA (reference sequence). In DNA form, the CDR3 reads TGCAGTGCACCCGTCCGTCGATCCCTAGCGGGAGTGGATACGCAGTATTTT. Amino acid sequence: CSAPVRRSLAGVDTQYF.

This clonotype was counted ten times or more. The J gene is TRBJ2-5, the V gene TRBV20-1, with D perhaps TRBD1 (5 bases). Trimming stripped 0 bases from V and 4 bases from J, with 12 bases between. CDR3 length: 14 amino acids. Germline V CDR1 and CDR2: DFQATT, SNEGSKA (reference sequence). This CDR3 is CSARDRTPLETQYF. CDR3 in DNA: TGCAGTGCTAGAGATCGGACACCATTAGAGACCCAGTACTTC.

In this sample, this clonotype turned up a few times. The V gene is TRBV5-1, the J gene TRBJ2-5, with 13 bases aligning to TRBD2. After removal of 4 bases from V and 3 bases from J, the junction contained 3 bases not matched to a gene. The length of the CDR3 is 15 residues. The germline V gene encodes CDR1 SGHRS and CDR2 YFSETQ. CDR3 nucleotides: TGCGCCAGCAGCCGGGGGACTAGCGGGAAAGAGACCCAGTACTTC. Residues: CASSRGTSGKETQYF.

This chain connects TRBV25-1 to TRBJ1-3; no firm D call. V lost 5 bases and J 1 base, leaving 3 bases between the germline ends. Germline assignment: CDR1 MGHDK and CDR2 SYGVNS. The CDR3 spans 12 residues. The CDR3 nucleotides are TGTGCCAGCAGTAATTCTGGAAACACCATATATTTT. Translating it yields CASSNSGNTIYF.

The chain uses TRBV5-1 and TRBJ2-3, with 8 bases aligning to TRBD2. The J segment lost 4 bases and the V segment lost 5 bases, leaving 12 bases of the junction unmatched. The CDR3 runs to 16 residues. Germline CDR1 is SGHRS and CDR2 is YFSETQ. The chain's CDR3 is CASRRDGRVDADTQYF. CDR3 DNA sequence: TGCGCCAGCAGGCGTGACGGGAGGGTGGACGCAGATACGCAGTATTTT.

The V and J genes are TRBV5-8 and TRBJ1-4, with TRBD1 matching over 8 bases. V lost 9 bases, J lost 3 bases, and 13 bases stayed unmatched. This CDR3 has 16 amino acids. Germline V gene sequence: CDR1 SGHTS, CDR2 YDEGEE. This chain's CDR3 is CATKAGGNLANEKLFF. The CDR3, as DNA: TGTGCCACCAAGGCAGGGGGCAATCTGGCTAATGAAAAACTGTTTTTT.

This clonotype turned up a few times. The rearrangement uses TRBV12-3 or TRBV12-4 and TRBJ2-3; D not resolved. Trimming removed 8 bases from V and 0 bases from J, with 9 bases in between. This CDR3 contains 13 residues. CDR3 protein: CASFTHSTDTQYF. The CDR3 DNA reads as TGTGCCAGCTTCACACATAGCACAGATACGCAGTATTTT.

This clonotype was counted ten times or more. The chain is built from TRBV18 and TRBJ2-7, with D maybe TRBD2 (5 bases). Germline V gene lookup returns CDR1 KGHSH and CDR2 LQKENI. This CDR3 contains 15 residues. Trimming removed 3 bases from V and 0 bases from J, with 12 bases in between. In DNA form, the CDR3 reads TGTGCCAGCTCACCCTCCCCGGGAAGCTCCTACGAGCAGTACTTC. This gives the protein CASSPSPGSSYEQYF.

The table lists this clonotype with a few counts. The chain links TRBV6-5 to TRBJ1-2; 9 bases map to TRBD1. The CDR3 loop spans 17 amino acids. Per the germline V gene, CDR1 is MNHEY and CDR2 is SVGAGI. The J segment lost 4 bases and the V segment lost 5 bases, leaving 14 bases of the junction unmatched. The CDR3, as DNA: TGTGCCAGCAGTCCCGGGACAGGGAGTTATCACTCCTATGGCTACACCTTC. This codes for CASSPGTGSYHSYGYTF.

This clonotype has a single count. This chain links TRBV10-3 with TRBJ1-2; D unclear. Germline lookup yields CDR1 ENHRY and CDR2 SYGVKD. The CDR3 is 11 amino acids. Trimming shortened V by 4 bases and J by 11 bases, and 11 bases separated the two germline ends. The CDR3 is CAISGAVGYTF. The CDR3 region has the DNA TGTGCCATCAGTGGCGCAGTTGGTTACACCTTC.

This clonotype was picked up a small number of times. CDR3: CASSQPGQGASNTEAFF. CDR3 bases: TGTGCCAGCTCACAACCGGGACAGGGGGCCTCGAACACTGAAGCTTTCTTT. The genes are TRBV18 and TRBJ1-1; 12 bases map to TRBD1. V lost 4 bases, J lost 1 base, and 7 bases stayed unmatched. CDR3 size: 17 residues. Germline CDR1 reads KGHSH; CDR2 reads LQKENI. The whole variable domain, remainder taken from reference TRBV18 and TRBJ1-1, is NAGVMQNPRHLVRRRGQEARLRCSPMKGHSHVYWYRQLPEEGLKFMVYLQKENIIDESGMPKERFSAEFPKEGPSILRIQQVVRGDSAAYFCASSQPGQGASNTEAFFGQGTRLTVV.

This clonotype was recorded a few times. The CDR3 DNA sequence: TGCGCCAGCAACCTTGTAGAGGGGGGCTCCTACGAGCAGTACTTC. The encoded protein is CASNLVEGGSYEQYF. This chain joins TRBV4-1 and TRBJ2-7, with D tentatively TRBD1 or TRBD2 (6 bases each). The ends were cut back, 7 bases at V and 0 bases at J, with 16 bases in the middle. CDR1 MGHRA and CDR2 YSYEKL come from the germline V gene. The CDR3 has 15 amino acids.